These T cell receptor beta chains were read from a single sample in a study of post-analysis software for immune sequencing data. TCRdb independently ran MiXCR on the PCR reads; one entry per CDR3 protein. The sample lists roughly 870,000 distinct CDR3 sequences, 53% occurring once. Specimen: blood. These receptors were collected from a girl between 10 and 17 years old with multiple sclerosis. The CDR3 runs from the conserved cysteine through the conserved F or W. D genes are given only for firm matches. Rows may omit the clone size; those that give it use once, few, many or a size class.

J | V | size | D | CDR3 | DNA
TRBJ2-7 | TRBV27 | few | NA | CASSYNRVSEQYF | TGTGCCAGCAGCTACAACAGGGTCAGCGAGCAGTACTTC
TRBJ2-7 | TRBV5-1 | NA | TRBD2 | CASSLTSGSANEQYF | TGCGCCAGCAGCTTGACTAGCGGGAGTGCGAATGAGCAGTACTTC
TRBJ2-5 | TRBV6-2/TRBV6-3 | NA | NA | CASTPYPGTHGQYF | TGTGCCAGCACCCCTTACCCCGGGACCCACGGGCAGTACTTC
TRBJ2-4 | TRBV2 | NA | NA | CASSEEQGAKNIQYF | TGTGCCAGCAGCGAAGAACAGGGCGCCAAAAACATTCAGTACTTC
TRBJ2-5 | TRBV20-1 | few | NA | CSARPGLRLVQETQYF | TGCAGTGCTAGACCAGGACTACGCCTCGTTCAAGAGACCCAGTACTTC
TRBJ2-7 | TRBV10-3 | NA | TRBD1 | CAISVTGVGAGEQYF | TGTGCCATCAGTGTCACAGGGGTGGGGGCGGGCGAGCAGTACTTC
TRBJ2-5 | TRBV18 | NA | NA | CASSPRAGAYQETQYF | TGTGCCAGCTCACCAAGGGCGGGGGCGTACCAAGAGACCCAGTACTTC
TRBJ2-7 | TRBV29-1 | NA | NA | CSAVTWGRSYEQYF | TGCAGCGCTGTAACATGGGGACGGTCCTACGAGCAGTACTTC
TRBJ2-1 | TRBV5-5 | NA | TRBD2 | CASSLWRLAENEQFF | TGTGCCAGCAGCTTGTGGAGACTAGCGGAAAATGAGCAGTTCTTC
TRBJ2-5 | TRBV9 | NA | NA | CASSVAGDQETQYF | TGTGCCAGCAGCGTAGCGGGGGACCAAGAGACCCAGTACTTC
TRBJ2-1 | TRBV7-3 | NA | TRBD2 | CASSLGTSGFHEQFF | TGTGCCAGCAGCTTAGGGACTAGCGGGTTTCATGAGCAGTTCTTC
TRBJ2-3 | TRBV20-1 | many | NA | CSARGGDTQYF | TGCAGTGCTAGGGGCGGAGATACGCAGTATTTT
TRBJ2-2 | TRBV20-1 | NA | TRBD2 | CSARDQASGGRTGELFF | TGCAGTGCTAGAGATCAGGCTAGCGGGGGGAGGACCGGGGAGCTGTTTTTT
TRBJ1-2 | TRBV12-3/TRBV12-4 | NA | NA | CASSSDSSYGYTF | TGTGCCAGCAGTTCGGACAGCAGCTATGGCTACACCTTC
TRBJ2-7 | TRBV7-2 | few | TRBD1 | CASSLGTGGIEQYF | TGTGCCAGCAGCTTGGGGACAGGGGGTATCGAGCAGTACTTC
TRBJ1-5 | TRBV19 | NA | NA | CASSIVGGTRNQPQHF | TGTGCCAGTAGTATAGTGGGCGGGACCCGCAATCAGCCCCAGCATTTT
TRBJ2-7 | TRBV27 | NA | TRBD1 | CASSPDRGRSEQYF | TGTGCCAGCAGTCCAGACAGGGGGCGAAGCGAGCAGTACTTC
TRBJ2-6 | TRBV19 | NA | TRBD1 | CASSPLDRGPGANVLTF | TGTGCCAGTAGTCCCCTTGACAGGGGGCCTGGGGCCAACGTCCTGACTTTC
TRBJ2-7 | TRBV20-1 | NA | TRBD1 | CSASPGPRTGGPLGSDEQYF | TGCAGTGCTAGCCCAGGGCCCCGGACAGGGGGACCTCTAGGTTCCGACGAGCAGTACTTC
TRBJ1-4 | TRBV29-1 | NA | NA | CSVGNEKLFF | TGCAGCGTCGGTAATGAAAAACTGTTTTTT
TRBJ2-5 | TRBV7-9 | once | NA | CASSGEARETQYF | TGTGCCAGCAGTGGGGAGGCCCGTGAGACCCAGTACTTC
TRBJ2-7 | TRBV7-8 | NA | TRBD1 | CASSLGLRQGENEQYF | TGTGCCAGCAGCTTAGGTTTGAGACAGGGGGAGAACGAGCAGTACTTC
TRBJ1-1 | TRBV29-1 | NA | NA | CSVRDTEAFF | TGCAGCGTCAGGGACACTGAAGCTTTCTTT
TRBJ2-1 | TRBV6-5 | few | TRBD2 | CASSFATSGSYNEQFF | TGTGCCAGCAGTTTCGCGACTAGCGGGAGCTACAATGAGCAGTTCTTC
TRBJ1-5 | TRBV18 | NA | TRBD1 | CASSSTGGWQPQHF | TGTGCCAGCTCATCGACAGGGGGCTGGCAGCCCCAGCATTTT
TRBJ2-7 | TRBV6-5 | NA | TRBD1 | CASSQAGTGGSYEQYF | TGTGCCAGCAGCCAGGCCGGGACAGGGGGTTCCTACGAGCAGTACTTC
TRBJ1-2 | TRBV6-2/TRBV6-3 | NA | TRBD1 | CASSYSRAGGVGGYTF | TGTGCCAGCAGTTACTCTCGGGCAGGGGGCGTCGGAGGCTACACCTTC
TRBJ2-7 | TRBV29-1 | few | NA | CSVVGGSGSSYEQYF | TGCAGCGTTGTCGGGGGTAGCGGAAGCTCCTACGAGCAGTACTTC
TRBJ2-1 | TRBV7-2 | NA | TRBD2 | CASNVAQAGGFNNEQFF | TGTGCCAGCAATGTCGCCCAAGCGGGAGGGTTCAACAATGAGCAGTTCTTC
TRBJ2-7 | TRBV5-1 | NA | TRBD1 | CASSPHDRGRVEQYF | TGCGCCAGCAGCCCTCATGACAGGGGGCGCGTCGAGCAGTACTTC
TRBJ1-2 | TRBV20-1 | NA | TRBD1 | CSASPTRDRGHHGYTF | TGCAGTGCTAGCCCAACCAGGGACAGGGGACACCATGGCTACACCTTC
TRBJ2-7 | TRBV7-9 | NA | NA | CASSLVSFGSSYEQYF | TGTGCCAGCAGCTTAGTTTCTTTCGGCAGCTCCTACGAGCAGTACTTC
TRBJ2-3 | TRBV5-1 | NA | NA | CASSPSPGASTDTQYF | TGCGCCAGCAGCCCTTCGCCGGGGGCGAGCACAGATACGCAGTATTTT
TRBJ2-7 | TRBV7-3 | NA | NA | CASSFRQRPYEQYF | TGTGCCAGCAGCTTTAGACAGAGACCCTACGAGCAGTACTTC
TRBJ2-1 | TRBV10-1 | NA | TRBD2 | CASSESRAGGNEQFF | TGCGCCAGCAGTGAGTCGAGAGCGGGAGGGAATGAGCAGTTCTTC
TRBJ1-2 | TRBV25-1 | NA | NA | CVSSGVLRGRDYGYTF | TGTGTCAGCAGTGGGGTCCTTCGGGGGCGCGACTATGGCTACACCTTC
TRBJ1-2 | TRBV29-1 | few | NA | CSAAGNYGYTF | TGCAGCGCTGCAGGGAACTATGGCTACACCTTC